The sequence of this T cell receptor beta chain was determined in a study of cytomegalovirus exposure and HLA in healthy donors. As concerns this clone: Its antigen remains unidentified.

This CDR3 contains 13 residues. The V end lost 4 bases, the J end lost 3 bases, and 11 bases lay between the germline ends. Germline V gene data show CDR1 as SGDLS and CDR2 as YYNGEE. The PCR had 60 Vbeta and 13 Jbeta primers. Only in-frame clones appear in the TCRdb table, and some are missing; sequencing was by immunoSEQ multiplex PCR. The sample lists 170,000 or so clones, 78% occurring once. Study-wide points: The study reported that TCR beta sequences accurately predicted HLA-A and HLA-B alleles in most subjects. The study listed some 160 cytomegalovirus-associated TCR beta chains. Generally TCR sequences proved uncommon, though certain public TCRs appeared in numerous donors. The analysis excluded some indistinguishable V segments, including TRBV6-2 and TRBV6-3.

Sequenced: PBMCs. This sequence joins TRBV9 and TRBJ2-7, with D perhaps TRBD1 (6 bases). The sequence derives from a woman in her thirties or forties in good health and CMV-seronegative. The CDR3 loop is CASSKGQNYEQYF. CDR3 nucleotide sequence: TGTGCCAGCAGCAAAGGACAGAACTACGAGCAGTACTTC.